Listed below are T cell receptor beta chains from one sample, sequenced in a study of cytomegalovirus exposure and HLA in healthy donors. Measured with immunoSEQ multiplex PCR; TCRdb has only the in-frame clones, and not every one. The sample records approximately 190,000 clones, roughly 70% being singletons. The specimen was PBMCs. Receptors were obtained from a woman in her 30s in good health and CMV-seronegative. CDR3s include the opening cysteine and the closing phenylalanine or tryptophan. D genes are given only for firm matches. Size tells how often a clone was seen (once, few, many) or the class of an expanded clone, and some rows leave it out.

TRBV5-5	TRBD1	TRBJ1-2	-	CASSLGQAVHGYTF	TGTGCCAGCAGCTTAGGACAGGCGGTACATGGCTACACCTTC
TRBV6-5	-	TRBJ1-2	-	CASAQGTGYGYTF	TGTGCCAGCGCTCAGGGGACCGGTTATGGCTACACCTTC
TRBV6-6	TRBD1	TRBJ1-5	-	CASSVQGPAYQPQHF	TGTGCCAGCTCTGTACAGGGGCCGGCTTATCAGCCCCAGCATTTT
TRBV6-4	TRBD1	TRBJ1-2	few	CASSDSMGGQGIYGYTF	TGTGCCAGCAGTGACTCAATGGGGGGACAGGGTATCTATGGCTACACCTTC
TRBV7-3	-	TRBJ1-6	-	CASSLVGQSLHF	TGTGCCAGCAGCTTGGTAGGACAGTCGCTCCACTTT
TRBV27	-	TRBJ1-1	-	CASSLRAGMGTEAFF	TGTGCCAGCAGTTTACGGGCAGGGATGGGGACTGAAGCTTTCTTT
TRBV19	-	TRBJ1-5	-	CASSGGGNQPQHF	TGTGCCAGTAGTGGGGGGGGCAATCAGCCCCAGCATTTT
TRBV5-6	TRBD1	TRBJ1-6	-	CASSLSGGWMTPLHF	TGTGCCAGCAGCTTGTCAGGGGGCTGGATGACACCCCTCCACTTT
TRBV2	TRBD1	TRBJ2-7	-	CASTEGGQGFRMQYF	TGTGCCAGCACTGAGGGGGGACAGGGGTTCCGTATGCAGTACTTC
TRBV30	-	TRBJ2-7	-	CAGAGTTTGGQYF	TGTGCCGGGGCCGGGACTACCACAGGGGGGCAGTACTTC
TRBV6-1	-	TRBJ1-2	-	CASSVKALQDIYGYTF	TGTGCCAGCAGTGTTAAGGCACTACAGGACATCTATGGCTACACCTTC
TRBV7-2	TRBD2	TRBJ2-7	-	CASSLASGTPSVLYEQYF	TGTGCCAGCAGCTTGGCTAGCGGTACCCCTAGTGTACTCTACGAGCAGTACTTC
TRBV19	-	TRBJ1-5	once	CASSIRPGENQPQHF	TGTGCCAGTAGTATCAGGCCCGGCGAAAATCAGCCCCAGCATTTT
TRBV10-1	TRBD1	TRBJ1-3	-	CASSERDRGSFGNTIYF	TGCGCCAGCAGTGAGAGGGACAGGGGTTCTTTTGGAAACACCATATATTTT
TRBV7-9	-	TRBJ1-1	-	CSSSLEEAFF	TGTTCCAGCAGCTTAGAGGAGGCTTTCTTT
TRBV25-1	-	TRBJ1-4	-	CASSVGGVNEKLFF	TGTGCCAGCAGTGTCGGGGGGGTTAATGAAAAACTGTTTTTT
TRBV4-1	-	TRBJ1-2	-	CASSQEGGGVFGYTF	TGCGCCAGCAGCCAAGAAGGGGGGGGTGTGTTTGGCTACACCTTC
TRBV10-3	-	TRBJ2-4	few	CAISVLGRDSGNIQYF	TGTGCCATCAGTGTATTGGGGCGGGACAGCGGAAACATTCAGTACTTC
TRBV18	-	TRBJ1-4	-	CASSQSQGPNEKLFF	TGTGCCAGCTCACAAAGTCAGGGCCCTAATGAAAAACTGTTTTTT
TRBV19	-	TRBJ2-2	-	CASSIHRYTGELFF	TGTGCCAGTAGTATACATCGGTACACCGGGGAGCTGTTTTTT
TRBV19	TRBD1	TRBJ1-5	-	CASSKITGDSNQPQHF	TGTGCCAGTAGTAAAATAACAGGGGATAGCAATCAGCCCCAGCATTTT
TRBV4-1	TRBD1	TRBJ2-5	-	CASSPDRWAQETQYF	TGCGCCAGCAGCCCGGACAGGTGGGCACAAGAGACCCAGTACTTC
TRBV7-6	TRBD1	TRBJ2-7	-	CASSLGTGAFEQYF	TGTGCCAGCAGCTTAGGGACAGGGGCTTTCGAGCAGTACTTC
TRBV4-2	TRBD1	TRBJ1-2	-	CASSQVDRGYGYTF	TGTGCCAGCAGCCAAGTCGACAGGGGGTATGGCTACACCTTC
TRBV7-9	-	TRBJ1-2	-	CASSSGVGAYGYTF	TGTGCCAGCAGCTCTGGTGTAGGAGCCTATGGCTACACCTTC
TRBV30	-	TRBJ1-6	few	CAWNPGRTDNSPLHF	TGTGCCTGGAACCCCGGGAGGACAGATAATTCACCCCTCCACTTT
TRBV6-5	-	TRBJ2-5	once	CASRDGAQGGETQYF	TGTGCCAGCAGAGACGGGGCACAAGGGGGAGAGACCCAGTACTTC
TRBV15	-	TRBJ2-7	few	CATSREQGGYEQYF	TGTGCCACCAGCAGAGAGCAGGGGGGCTACGAGCAGTACTTC
TRBV9	TRBD2	TRBJ2-1	-	CASSARLAAYNEQFF	TGTGCCAGCAGCGCGAGGCTAGCGGCATACAATGAGCAGTTCTTC
TRBV5-1	TRBD2	TRBJ2-5	-	CASSLGGASGAQETQYF	TGCGCCAGCAGCTTAGGGGGGGCTAGCGGGGCCCAAGAGACCCAGTACTTC
TRBV29-1	-	TRBJ2-1	-	CSVGTCGYNEQFF	TGCAGCGTGGGGACTTGCGGATACAATGAGCAGTTCTTC
TRBV5-6	-	TRBJ2-7	-	CASSLTGSEQYF	TGTGCCAGCAGCTTGACAGGGTCCGAGCAGTACTTC
TRBV5-5	-	TRBJ2-1	-	CASSLAQLNNEQFF	TGTGCCAGCAGCTTGGCCCAGTTAAACAATGAGCAGTTCTTC
TRBV10-1	TRBD2	TRBJ2-7	-	CASSESRAGVNEQYF	TGCGCCAGCAGTGAGTCGAGGGCGGGGGTCAACGAGCAGTACTTC
TRBV28	-	TRBJ1-3	few	CASSAFSGNTIYF	TGTGCCAGTTCAGCGTTCTCTGGAAACACCATATATTTT
TRBV5-6	-	TRBJ2-7	-	CASSLRYFSYEQYF	TGTGCCAGCAGCTTGCGTTACTTCTCCTACGAGCAGTACTTC
TRBV5-5	-	TRBJ1-4	-	CASSFGGDEKLFF	TGTGCCAGCAGCTTCGGGGGTGATGAAAAACTGTTTTTT
TRBV5-6	-	TRBJ1-4	-	CASSLAGLIGEKLFF	TGTGCCAGCAGCTTGGCAGGTCTTATAGGTGAAAAACTGTTTTTT
TRBV2	TRBD1	TRBJ1-4	-	CASSERTGRSEKLFF	TGTGCCAGCAGTGAACGGACAGGGAGGAGTGAAAAACTGTTTTTT
TRBV18	TRBD2	TRBJ2-7	-	CASSPTRLAPTLNEQYF	TGTGCCAGCTCACCTACAAGACTAGCCCCCACACTTAACGAGCAGTACTTC
TRBV5-1	-	TRBJ2-2	few	CASSLGTANTGELFF	TGCGCCAGCAGCTTGGGGACAGCGAACACCGGGGAGCTGTTTTTT
TRBV5-4	-	TRBJ1-1	-	CASSPGSLGAEAFF	TGTGCCAGCAGCCCGGGATCCCTAGGCGCTGAAGCTTTCTTT
TRBV4-1	-	TRBJ1-5	-	CASSLEPGDQPQHF	TGCGCCAGCAGCCTAGAGCCGGGGGACCAGCCCCAGCATTTT
TRBV20-1	-	TRBJ2-7	few	CSASTREQYF	TGCAGTGCTAGTACACGCGAGCAGTACTTC
TRBV7-9	TRBD1	TRBJ2-1	-	CASSSGQTYNEQFF	TGTGCCAGCAGCTCGGGACAGACCTACAATGAGCAGTTCTTC
TRBV11-2	-	TRBJ1-3	-	CASSLGRGSGNTIYF	TGTGCCAGCAGCTTAGGGAGAGGATCTGGAAACACCATATATTTT
TRBV27	TRBD2	TRBJ2-3	-	CASSSGLAGISDTQYF	TGTGCCAGCAGCTCCGGACTAGCGGGAATAAGTGATACGCAGTATTTT
TRBV14	TRBD1	TRBJ2-7	-	CASSQATGFDSGEQYF	TGTGCCAGCAGCCAAGCGACAGGGTTCGATTCTGGCGAGCAGTACTTC
TRBV6-1	TRBD1	TRBJ1-5	-	CASRAGTGGLQPQHF	TGTGCCAGCAGGGCCGGGACAGGGGGCCTCCAGCCCCAGCATTTT
TRBV13	-	TRBJ2-5	-	CASSQGYGKQETQYF	TGTGCCAGCAGTCAAGGGTACGGGAAACAAGAGACCCAGTACTTC
TRBV5-1	TRBD2	TRBJ2-3	-	CASSSGTTPLKYF	TGCGCCAGCAGCTCCGGGACTACCCCTTTGAAGTATTTT